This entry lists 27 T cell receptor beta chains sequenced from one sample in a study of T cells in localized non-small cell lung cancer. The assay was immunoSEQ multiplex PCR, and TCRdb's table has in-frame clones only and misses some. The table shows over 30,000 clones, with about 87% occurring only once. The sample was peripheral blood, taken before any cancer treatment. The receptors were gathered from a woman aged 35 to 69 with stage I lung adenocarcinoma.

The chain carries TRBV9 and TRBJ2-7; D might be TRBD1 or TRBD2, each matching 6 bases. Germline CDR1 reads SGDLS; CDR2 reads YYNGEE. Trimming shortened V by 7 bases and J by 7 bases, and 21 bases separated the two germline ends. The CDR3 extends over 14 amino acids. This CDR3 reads CASSRGLDGGEQYF. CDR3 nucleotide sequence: TGTGCCAGCTCTCGGGGGCTAGATGGAGGTGAGCAGTACTTC.

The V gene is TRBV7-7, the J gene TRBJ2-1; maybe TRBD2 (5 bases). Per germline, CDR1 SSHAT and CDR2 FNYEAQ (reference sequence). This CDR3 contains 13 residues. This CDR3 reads CASVNTELSEQFF. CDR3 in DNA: TGTGCTAGCGTGAATACAGAGCTAAGTGAGCAGTTCTTC. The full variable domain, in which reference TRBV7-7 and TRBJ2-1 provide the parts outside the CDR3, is GAGVSQSPRYKVTKRGQDVTLRCDPISSHATLYWYQQALGQGPEFLTYFNYEAQPDKSGLPSDRFSAERPEGSISTLTIQRTEQRDSAMYRCASVNTELSEQFFGPGTRLTVL.

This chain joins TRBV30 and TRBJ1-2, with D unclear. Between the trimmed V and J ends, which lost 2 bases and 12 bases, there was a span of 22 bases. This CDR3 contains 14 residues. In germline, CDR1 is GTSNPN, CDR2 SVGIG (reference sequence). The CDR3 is CAWSLGAMSPPDTF. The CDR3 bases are TGTGCCTGGAGTTTGGGAGCAATGAGCCCCCCAGACACCTTC.

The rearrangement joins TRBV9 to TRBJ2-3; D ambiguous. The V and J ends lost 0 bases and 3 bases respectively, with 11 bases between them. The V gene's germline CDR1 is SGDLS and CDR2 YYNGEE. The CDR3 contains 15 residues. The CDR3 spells CASSVGPTYTDTQYF. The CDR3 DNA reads TGTGCCAGCAGCGTAGGACCGACCTATACAGATACGCAGTATTTT.

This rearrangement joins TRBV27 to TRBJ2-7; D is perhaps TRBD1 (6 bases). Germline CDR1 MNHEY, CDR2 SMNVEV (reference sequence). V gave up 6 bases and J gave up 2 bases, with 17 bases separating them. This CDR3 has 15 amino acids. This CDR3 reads CASRTTGYETYEQYF. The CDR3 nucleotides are TGTGCCAGCAGGACTACAGGGTACGAAACCTACGAGCAGTACTTC.

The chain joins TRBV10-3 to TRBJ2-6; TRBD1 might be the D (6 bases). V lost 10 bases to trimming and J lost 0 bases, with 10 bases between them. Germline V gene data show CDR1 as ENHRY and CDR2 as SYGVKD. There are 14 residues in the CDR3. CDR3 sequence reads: CATTGSSGANVLTF. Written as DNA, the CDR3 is TGTGCCACCACAGGGTCCTCTGGGGCCAACGTCCTGACTTTC.

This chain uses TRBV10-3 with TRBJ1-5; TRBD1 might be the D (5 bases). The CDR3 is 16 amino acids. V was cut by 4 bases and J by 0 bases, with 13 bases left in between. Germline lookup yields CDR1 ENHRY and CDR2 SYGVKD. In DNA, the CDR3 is TGTGCCATCAGTGCCTCCGTGGACACTAGCAATCAGCCCCAGCATTTT. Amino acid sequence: CAISASVDTSNQPQHF.

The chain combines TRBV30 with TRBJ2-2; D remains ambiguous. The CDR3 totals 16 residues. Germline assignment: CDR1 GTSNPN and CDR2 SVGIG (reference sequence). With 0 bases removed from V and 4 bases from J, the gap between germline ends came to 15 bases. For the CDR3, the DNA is TGTGCCTGGAGTGTACTGTCGTTTTCGGGCACCGGGGAGCTGTTTTTT. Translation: CAWSVLSFSGTGELFF.

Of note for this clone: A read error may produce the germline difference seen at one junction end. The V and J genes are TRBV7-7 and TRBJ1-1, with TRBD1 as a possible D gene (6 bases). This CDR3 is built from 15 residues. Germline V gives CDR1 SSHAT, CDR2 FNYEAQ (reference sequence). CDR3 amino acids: CASSHRTESNTEAFF. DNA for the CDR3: TGTGCTAGCAGCCACCGGACAGAATCAAACACTGAAGCTTTCTTT.

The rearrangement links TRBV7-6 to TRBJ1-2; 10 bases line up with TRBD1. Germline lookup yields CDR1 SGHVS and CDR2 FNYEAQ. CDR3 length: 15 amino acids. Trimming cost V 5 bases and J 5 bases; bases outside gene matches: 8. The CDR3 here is CASSTGQGGVYGYTF. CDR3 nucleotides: TGTGCCAGCAGCACCGGACAGGGGGGCGTATATGGCTACACCTTC.

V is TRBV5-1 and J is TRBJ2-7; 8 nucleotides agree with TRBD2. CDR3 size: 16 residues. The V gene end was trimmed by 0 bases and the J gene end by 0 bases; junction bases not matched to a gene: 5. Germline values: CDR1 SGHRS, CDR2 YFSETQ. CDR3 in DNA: TGCGCCAGCAGCTTGGTCCCTAGCGGGTTCTCCTACGAGCAGTACTTC. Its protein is CASSLVPSGFSYEQYF.

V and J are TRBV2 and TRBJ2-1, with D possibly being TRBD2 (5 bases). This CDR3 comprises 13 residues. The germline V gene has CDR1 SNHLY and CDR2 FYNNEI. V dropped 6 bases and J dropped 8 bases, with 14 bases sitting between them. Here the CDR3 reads CASSERTDDEQFF. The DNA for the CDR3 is TGTGCCAGCAGCGAGAGGACTGACGATGAGCAGTTCTTC.

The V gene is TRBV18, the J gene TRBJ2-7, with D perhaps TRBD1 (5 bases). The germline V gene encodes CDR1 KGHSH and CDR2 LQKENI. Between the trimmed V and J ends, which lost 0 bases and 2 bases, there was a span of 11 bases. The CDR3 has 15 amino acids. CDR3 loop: CASSPPGRQTYEQYF. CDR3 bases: TGTGCCAGCTCACCACCGGGGCGTCAAACCTACGAGCAGTACTTC.

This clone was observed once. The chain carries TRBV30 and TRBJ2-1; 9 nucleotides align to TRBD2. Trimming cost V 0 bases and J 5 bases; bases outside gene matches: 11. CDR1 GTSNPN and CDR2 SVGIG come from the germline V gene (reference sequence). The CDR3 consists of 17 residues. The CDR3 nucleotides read TGTGCCTGGAGTGTACCCCGACGGCGGGAGGGGAACAATGAGCAGTTCTTC. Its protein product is CAWSVPRRREGNNEQFF.

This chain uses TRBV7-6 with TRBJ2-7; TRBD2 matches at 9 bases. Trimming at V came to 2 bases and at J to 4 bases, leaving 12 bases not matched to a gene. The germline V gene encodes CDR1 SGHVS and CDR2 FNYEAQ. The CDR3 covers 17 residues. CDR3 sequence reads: CASSLTSGGPLPYEQYF. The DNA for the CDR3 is TGTGCCAGCAGCTTAACGAGCGGGGGGCCCCTCCCGTACGAGCAGTACTTC.

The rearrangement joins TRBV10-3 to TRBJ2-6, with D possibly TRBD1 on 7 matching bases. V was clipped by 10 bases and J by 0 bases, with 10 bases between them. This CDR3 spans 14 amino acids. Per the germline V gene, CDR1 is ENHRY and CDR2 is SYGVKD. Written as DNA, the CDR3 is TGTGCCACCAGGGGGGACTCTGGGGCCAACGTCCTGACTTTC. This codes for CATRGDSGANVLTF.

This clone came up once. The CDR3 DNA is TGCGCCAGCAGCTTGGAAGGTAACAGGGATGGCTACACCTTC. Encoded protein: CASSLEGNRDGYTF. The rearrangement links TRBV5-1 to TRBJ1-2, with a possible D match to TRBD1 (6 bases). CDR1 SGHRS and CDR2 YFSETQ come from the germline V gene. The V and J ends lost 0 bases and 6 bases respectively, with 12 bases between them. The CDR3 spans 14 residues. The entire variable domain, with the rest obtained from reference TRBV5-1 and TRBJ1-2, is as follows: KAGVTQTPRYLIKTRGQQVTLSCSPISGHRSVSWYQQTPGQGLQFLFEYFSETQRNKGNFPGRFSGRQFSNSRSEMNVSTLELGDSALYLCASSLEGNRDGYTFGSGTRLTVV.

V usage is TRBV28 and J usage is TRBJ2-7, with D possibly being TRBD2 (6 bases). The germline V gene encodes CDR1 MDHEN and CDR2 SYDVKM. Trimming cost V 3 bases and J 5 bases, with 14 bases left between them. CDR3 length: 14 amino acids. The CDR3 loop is CASSLGRDFDEQYF. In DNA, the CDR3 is TGTGCCAGCAGTTTGGGGCGGGACTTTGACGAGCAGTACTTC.

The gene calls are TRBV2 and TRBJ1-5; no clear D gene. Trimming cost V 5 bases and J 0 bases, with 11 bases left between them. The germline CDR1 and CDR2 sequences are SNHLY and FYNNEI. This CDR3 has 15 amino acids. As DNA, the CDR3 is TGTGCCAGCAGTTCAATGGGCACTAGCAATCAGCCCCAGCATTTT. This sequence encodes CASSSMGTSNQPQHF.

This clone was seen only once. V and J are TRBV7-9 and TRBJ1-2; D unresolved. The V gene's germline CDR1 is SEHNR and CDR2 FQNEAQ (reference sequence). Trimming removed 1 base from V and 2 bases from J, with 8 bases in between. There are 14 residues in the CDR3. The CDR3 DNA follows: TGTGCCAGCAGCTTAGGGGAAGGGAACTATGGCTACACCTTC. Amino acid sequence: CASSLGEGNYGYTF.

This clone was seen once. In DNA, the CDR3 is TGTGCCAGCAGTTTAGGGGGATTAAGCAATCAGCCCCAGCATTTT. Translating it yields CASSLGGLSNQPQHF. The rearrangement links TRBV28 to TRBJ1-5, with a possible D match to TRBD1 (5 bases). Deletions cut 2 bases from V and 1 base from J, with 9 bases between. The CDR3 contains 15 residues. Per germline, CDR1 MDHEN and CDR2 SYDVKM.

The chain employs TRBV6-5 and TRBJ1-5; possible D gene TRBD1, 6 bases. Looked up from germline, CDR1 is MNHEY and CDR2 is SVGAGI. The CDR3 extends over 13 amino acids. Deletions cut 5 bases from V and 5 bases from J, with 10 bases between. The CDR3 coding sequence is TGTGCCAGCAGTAAAGGACAGTATCAGCCCCAGCATTTT. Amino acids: CASSKGQYQPQHF.

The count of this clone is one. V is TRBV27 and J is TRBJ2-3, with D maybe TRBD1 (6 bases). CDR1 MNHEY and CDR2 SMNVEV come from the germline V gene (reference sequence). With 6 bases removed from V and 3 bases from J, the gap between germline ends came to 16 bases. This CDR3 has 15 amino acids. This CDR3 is CASRPDRVGTDTQYF. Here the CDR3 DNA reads TGTGCCAGCAGGCCGGACAGAGTGGGTACAGATACGCAGTATTTT.

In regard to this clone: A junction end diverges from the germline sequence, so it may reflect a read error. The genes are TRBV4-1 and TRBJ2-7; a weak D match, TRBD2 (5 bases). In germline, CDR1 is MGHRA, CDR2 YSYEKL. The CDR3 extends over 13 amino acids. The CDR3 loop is CASSQEAARRMHF. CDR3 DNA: TGCGCCAGCAGCCAAGAAGCGGCCAGGAGAATGCACTTC.

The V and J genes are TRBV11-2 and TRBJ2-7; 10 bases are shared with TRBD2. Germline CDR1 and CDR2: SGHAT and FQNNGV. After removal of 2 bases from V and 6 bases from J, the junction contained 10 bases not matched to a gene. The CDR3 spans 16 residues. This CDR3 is CASSLPIAGGSIEQYF. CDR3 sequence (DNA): TGTGCCAGCAGCTTACCAATAGCGGGAGGTTCTATCGAGCAGTACTTC.

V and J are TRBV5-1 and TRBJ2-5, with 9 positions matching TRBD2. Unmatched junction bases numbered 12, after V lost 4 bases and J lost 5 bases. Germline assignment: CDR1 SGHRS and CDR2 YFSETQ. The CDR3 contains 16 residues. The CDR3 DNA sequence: TGCGCCAGCAGCACCCCGGCTAGCGGGATCAGGGAGACCCAGTACTTC. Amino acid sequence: CASSTPASGIRETQYF.

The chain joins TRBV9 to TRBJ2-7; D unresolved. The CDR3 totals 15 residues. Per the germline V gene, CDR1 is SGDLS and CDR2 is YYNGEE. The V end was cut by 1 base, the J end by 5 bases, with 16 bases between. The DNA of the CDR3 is TGTGCCAGCAGCGTAAGCCCAAAGTGGGGAAACGAGCAGTACTTC. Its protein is CASSVSPKWGNEQYF. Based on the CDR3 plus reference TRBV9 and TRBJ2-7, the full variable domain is DSGVTQTPKHLITATGQRVTLRCSPRSGDLSVYWYQQSLDQGLQFLIQYYNGEERAKGNILERFSAQQFPDLHSELNLSSLELGDSALYFCASSVSPKWGNEQYFGPGTRLTVT.